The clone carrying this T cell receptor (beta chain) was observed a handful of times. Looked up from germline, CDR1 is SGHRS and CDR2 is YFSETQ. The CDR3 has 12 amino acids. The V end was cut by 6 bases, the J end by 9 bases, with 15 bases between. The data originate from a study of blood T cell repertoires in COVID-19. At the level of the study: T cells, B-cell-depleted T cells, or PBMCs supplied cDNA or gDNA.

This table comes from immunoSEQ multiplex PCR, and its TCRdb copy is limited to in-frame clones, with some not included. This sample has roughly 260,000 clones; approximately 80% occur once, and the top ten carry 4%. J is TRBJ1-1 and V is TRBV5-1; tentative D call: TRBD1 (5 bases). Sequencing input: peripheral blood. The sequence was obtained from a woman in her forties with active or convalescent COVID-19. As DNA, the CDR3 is TGCGCCAGCATCCTAAGGTCAGGGAAAGCTTTCTTT. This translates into CASILRSGKAFF.